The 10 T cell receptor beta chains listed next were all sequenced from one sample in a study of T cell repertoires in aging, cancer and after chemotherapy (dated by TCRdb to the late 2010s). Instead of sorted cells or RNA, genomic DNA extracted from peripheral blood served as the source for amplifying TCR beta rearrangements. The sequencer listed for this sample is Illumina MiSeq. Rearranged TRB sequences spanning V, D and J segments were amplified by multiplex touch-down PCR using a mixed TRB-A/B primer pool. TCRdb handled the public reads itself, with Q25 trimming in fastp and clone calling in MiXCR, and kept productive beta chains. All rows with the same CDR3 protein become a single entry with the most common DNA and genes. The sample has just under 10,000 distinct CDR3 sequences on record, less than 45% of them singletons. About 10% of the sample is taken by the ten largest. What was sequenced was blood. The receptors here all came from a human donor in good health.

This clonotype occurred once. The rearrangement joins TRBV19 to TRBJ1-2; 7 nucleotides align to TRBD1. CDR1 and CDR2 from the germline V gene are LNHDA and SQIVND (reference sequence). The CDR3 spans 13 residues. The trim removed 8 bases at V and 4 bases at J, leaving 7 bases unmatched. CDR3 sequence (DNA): TGTGCCAGTGGGGACAGTCGGTCCTATGGCTACACCTTC. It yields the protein CASGDSRSYGYTF.

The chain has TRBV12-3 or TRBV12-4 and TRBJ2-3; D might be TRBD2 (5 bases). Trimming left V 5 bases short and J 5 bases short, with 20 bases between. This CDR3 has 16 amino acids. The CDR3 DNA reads TGTGCCAGCAGTCAAGGCTTTAATCTAGCCCGAGATACGCAGTATTTT. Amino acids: CASSQGFNLARDTQYF.

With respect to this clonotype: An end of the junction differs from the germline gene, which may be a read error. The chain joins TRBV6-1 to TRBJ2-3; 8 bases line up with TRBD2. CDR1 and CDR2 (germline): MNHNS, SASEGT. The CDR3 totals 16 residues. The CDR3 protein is CASSDGRALDTDTRYF. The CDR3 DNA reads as TGTGCCAGCAGTGACGGGAGGGCATTGGACACAGATACGCGGTATTTT.

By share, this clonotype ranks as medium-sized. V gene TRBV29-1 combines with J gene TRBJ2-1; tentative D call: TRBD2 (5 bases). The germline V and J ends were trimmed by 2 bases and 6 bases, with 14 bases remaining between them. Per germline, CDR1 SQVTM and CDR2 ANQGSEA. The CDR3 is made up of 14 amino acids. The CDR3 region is CSVERGTRVNEQFF. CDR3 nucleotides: TGCAGCGTTGAACGGGGTACTCGTGTCAATGAGCAGTTCTTC.

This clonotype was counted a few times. The CDR3 DNA sequence: TGTGCCAGCTCGTATGGACAGCAGAGCTCCTACGAGCAGTACTTC. Its protein is CASSYGQQSSYEQYF. The chain uses TRBV18 and TRBJ2-7; tentatively, D is TRBD1 (6 bases). The CDR3 is 15 amino acids. V was shortened by 6 bases and J by 0 bases, with 15 bases between the two germline ends. The germline gives CDR1 KGHSH, CDR2 LQKENI.

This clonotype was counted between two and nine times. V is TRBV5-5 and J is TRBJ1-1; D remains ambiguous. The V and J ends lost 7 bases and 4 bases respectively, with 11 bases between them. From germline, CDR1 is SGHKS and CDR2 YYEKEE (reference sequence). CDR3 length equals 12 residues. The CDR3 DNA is TGTGCCAGCGGAATGAAGGGCACTGAAGCTTTCTTT. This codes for CASGMKGTEAFF.

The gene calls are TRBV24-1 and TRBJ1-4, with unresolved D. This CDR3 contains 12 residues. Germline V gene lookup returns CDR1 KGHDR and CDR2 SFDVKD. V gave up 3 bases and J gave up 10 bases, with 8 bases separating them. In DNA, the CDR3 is TGTGCCACCAGTGATCCCGGGAGAAAACTGTTTTTT. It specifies CATSDPGRKLFF.

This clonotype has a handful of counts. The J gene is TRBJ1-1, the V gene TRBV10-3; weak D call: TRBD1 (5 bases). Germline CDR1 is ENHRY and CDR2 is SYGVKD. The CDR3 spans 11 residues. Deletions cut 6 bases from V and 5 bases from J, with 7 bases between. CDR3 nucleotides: TGTGCCATCAGGAGGGGTACTGAAGCTTTCTTT. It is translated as CAIRRGTEAFF.

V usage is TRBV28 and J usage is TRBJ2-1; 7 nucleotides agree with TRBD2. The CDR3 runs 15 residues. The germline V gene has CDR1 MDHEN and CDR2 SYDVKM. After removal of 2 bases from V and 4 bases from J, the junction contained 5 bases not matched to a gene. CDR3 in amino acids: CASSLERREYNEQFF. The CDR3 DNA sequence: TGTGCCAGCAGTTTAGAAAGGCGGGAGTACAATGAGCAGTTCTTC.

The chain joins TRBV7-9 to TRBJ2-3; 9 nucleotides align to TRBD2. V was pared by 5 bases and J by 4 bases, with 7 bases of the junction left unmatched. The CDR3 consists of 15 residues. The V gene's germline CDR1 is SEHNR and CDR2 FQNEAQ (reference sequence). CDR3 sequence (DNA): TGTGCCAGCAGCCCCCAGCTAGCGGGACCAGATACGCAGTATTTT. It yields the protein CASSPQLAGPDTQYF.